A selection of T cell receptor beta chains follows, all from one sample in a study of a mutant IDH1 vaccine in newly diagnosed glioma. Assay: immunoSEQ multiplex PCR; the TCRdb copy retains only in-frame clones and omits some. The sample records about 64,000 clones, under 85% being singletons. No antigen is known for these receptors. The sample in question was PBMCs, obtained from a glioma patient whose treatment included an IDH1 peptide vaccine. The receptors derive from a man in his fifties with glioma. The CDR3 runs from the conserved cysteine through the conserved F or W. A D gene is named only where the DNA matches it firmly. Size tells how often a clone was seen (once, few, many) or the class of an expanded clone, and some rows leave it out.

d_gene	j_gene	v_gene	len	abundance	CDR3nt	CDR3aa
TRBD1	TRBJ1-2	TRBV30	15	NA	TGTGCCTGGAGTCCACTGGACAGGTTTGACTATGGCTACACCTTC	CAWSPLDRFDYGYTF
TRBD1	TRBJ1-1	TRBV19	15	once	TGTGCCAGTAGTCCCGGGACAGGGAAGAACACTGAAGCTTTCTTT	CASSPGTGKNTEAFF
TRBD1	TRBJ1-1	TRBV7-2	16	medium-sized	TGTGCCAGCAGCTTATCTGAGGGACAGCTGAACACTGAAGCTTTCTTT	CASSLSEGQLNTEAFF
TRBD1	TRBJ2-7	TRBV6-6	14	NA	TGTGCCAGTGGACAGGGGCGGACCGGCCACGAGCAGTACTTC	CASGQGRTGHEQYF
NA	TRBJ2-4	TRBV15	15	once	TGTGCCACCAGCATCAGAAAAGGGGAAGGGGACATTCAGTACTTC	CATSIRKGEGDIQYF
NA	TRBJ1-1	TRBV6-6	15	NA	TGTGCCAGCACCCGGATTGGCCGTGGTGACACTGAAGCTTTCTTT	CASTRIGRGDTEAFF
NA	TRBJ1-3	TRBV19	14	few	TGTGCCAGTAGAGGACTGGCCTCTGGAAACACCATATATTTT	CASRGLASGNTIYF
NA	TRBJ1-1	TRBV27	15	NA	TGTGCCAGCAGTTGGGCGGGGGGGGCGAACACTGAAGCTTTCTTT	CASSWAGGANTEAFF
TRBD1	TRBJ1-1	TRBV30	15	NA	TGTGCCTGGAGCCTACTGGGGACAGGCTCGGTGCCAGCTTTCTTT	CAWSLLGTGSVPAFF
TRBD1	TRBJ1-5	TRBV19	15	NA	TGTGCCAGTAGTATCTCGACAGGGCACAATCAGCCCCAGCATTTT	CASSISTGHNQPQHF
TRBD2	TRBJ2-7	TRBV7-9	16	NA	TGTGCCAGCAGCTCGCTTAGCGGGGGGACTTCCTACGAGCAGTACTTC	CASSSLSGGTSYEQYF
TRBD2	TRBJ2-5	TRBV5-1	15	NA	TGCGCCAGCAGCTTGGGGGGGACTAGTCAAGAGACCCAGTACTTC	CASSLGGTSQETQYF
NA	TRBJ1-2	TRBV25-1	13	NA	TGTGCCAGCACCCCGGGGTTTAACTATGGCTACACCTTC	CASTPGFNYGYTF
NA	TRBJ1-5	TRBV19	17	few	TGTGCCAGTAGTACCTGGACAGCGACCTATAGCAATCAGCCCCAGCATTTT	CASSTWTATYSNQPQHF
NA	TRBJ1-4	TRBV28	15	NA	TGTGCCAGCAGGGGGCCCGGGGGACGGAAGGAAAAACTGTTTTTT	CASRGPGGRKEKLFF
TRBD1	TRBJ2-2	TRBV5-1	14	NA	TGCGCCAGCACTCAGTCAGGGGGCACCGGGGAGCTGTTTTTT	CASTQSGGTGELFF
NA	TRBJ1-2	TRBV20-1	11	NA	TGCAGTGCTAGAGATCTCTATGGCTACACCTTC	CSARDLYGYTF
NA	TRBJ2-7	TRBV5-6	12	NA	TGTGCCAGCAGCAGCGACCCCTACGAGCAGTACTTC	CASSSDPYEQYF
NA	TRBJ2-2	TRBV30	13	NA	TGTGCCGGCCGGGCGCGGAACACCGGGGAGCTGTTTTTT	CAGRARNTGELFF
TRBD1	TRBJ2-5	TRBV5-4	14	NA	TGTGCCAGCAGCGGCGACAGGGCGTCGGAGACCCAGTACTTC	CASSGDRASETQYF
NA	TRBJ2-7	TRBV5-6	17	NA	TGTGCCAGCAGCTTGGATAGGGAGCGCACTTTCTCCTACGAGCAGTACTTC	CASSLDRERTFSYEQYF
NA	TRBJ1-6	TRBV5-1	15	few	TGCGCCAGCAGCTTGGAACCCAGGGATAATTCACCCCTCCACTTT	CASSLEPRDNSPLHF
TRBD1	TRBJ2-7	TRBV2	16	NA	TGTGCCAGCAGCCTAATCGGAGGGGACAGGCGCTACGAGCAGTACTTC	CASSLIGGDRRYEQYF
NA	TRBJ2-3	TRBV4-3	16	once	TGCGCCAGCAGCCAAGATCACACAGAAGGAACAGATACGCAGTATTTT	CASSQDHTEGTDTQYF
NA	TRBJ2-1	TRBV30	12	few	TGTGCCTGGAACCGCCCTTCGACTGAGCAGTTCTTC	CAWNRPSTEQFF
NA	TRBJ1-1	TRBV5-7	15	NA	TGTGCCAGCCCTTGGGGGGGGAGATCGAACACTGAAGCTTTCTTT	CASPWGGRSNTEAFF
NA	TRBJ1-4	TRBV27	14	NA	TGTGCCAGCAGTTGGGCAGGGTTCAATGAAAAACTGTTTTTT	CASSWAGFNEKLFF
TRBD1	TRBJ1-1	TRBV9	15	few	TGTGCCAGCAGCTATGCCGGGACAGTGAACACTGAAGCTTTCTTT	CASSYAGTVNTEAFF
NA	TRBJ1-1	TRBV9	13	NA	TGTGCCAGCAGTCAAATATTGAACACTGAAGCTTTCTTT	CASSQILNTEAFF
NA	TRBJ1-2	TRBV4-2	14	NA	TGTGCCAGCAGCCAAGATCAGGGGAACTATGGCTACACCTTC	CASSQDQGNYGYTF
TRBD1	TRBJ1-3	TRBV4-1	14	NA	TGCGCCAGCAGCCCGCGGGACAGTTTAAACACCATATATTTT	CASSPRDSLNTIYF
TRBD1	TRBJ1-2	TRBV29-1	13	few	TGCAGCGCTGGGACAGGTTCTAACTATGGCTACACCTTC	CSAGTGSNYGYTF
NA	TRBJ1-5	TRBV6-5	13	NA	TGTGCCAGCAGTTACTCCGCGGGGGAGCCCCAGCATTTT	CASSYSAGEPQHF
TRBD1	TRBJ1-4	TRBV2	14	NA	TGTGCCAGCACCATGGGGACAGCGGGTGAAAAACTGTTTTTT	CASTMGTAGEKLFF
NA	TRBJ2-4	TRBV19	12	NA	TGTGCCAGTAGTGGGCCCTTAAACATTCAGTACTTC	CASSGPLNIQYF
NA	TRBJ2-5	TRBV29-1	10	NA	TGCAGCGTTGAAAGAGAGACCCAGTACTTC	CSVERETQYF
TRBD2	TRBJ2-5	TRBV6-6	15	NA	TGTGCCAGCAGTTCTGCTAGCGGTCGGGGAGAGACCCAGTACTTC	CASSSASGRGETQYF
NA	TRBJ1-5	TRBV7-2	12	NA	TGTGCCAGCAGTCATTACAATCAGCCCCAGCATTTT	CASSHYNQPQHF
NA	TRBJ1-2	TRBV27	13	NA	TGTGCCAGCAGTTTAGGGCCTGGGGTTGGCTACACCTTC	CASSLGPGVGYTF
TRBD2	TRBJ2-3	TRBV30	14	NA	TGTGCCGGGCAGCGGGGGGGCTACACAGATACGCAGTATTTT	CAGQRGGYTDTQYF
TRBD1	TRBJ2-3	TRBV29-1	14	NA	TGCAGCGCCGACGAGGTAGGGACAGGGGGTACGCAGTATTTT	CSADEVGTGGTQYF
NA	TRBJ2-7	TRBV2	14	NA	TGTGCCAGCAGTGAGGTTAGCAGGGCCTACGAGCAGTACTTC	CASSEVSRAYEQYF